This T cell receptor beta chain was found in a study of beta chain features in type 1 diabetes. General study findings and limits: The cDNA sequencing approach could over-represent high-TCR-expressing cells.

Donors underwent one heparinised blood draw, roughly 110 mL on average. By way of CD45RO/CCR7/CD25/CD127/CD95/CD27, the CD4+ regulatory, stem cell-like memory, central memory and naive cells were sorted. A remark on this clone: Its target is unknown.

Since all of the isolated RNA was reverse transcribed, expressed TCRB transcripts were what got sequenced. Profiling relied on immunoSEQ multiplex PCR, and the TCRdb table lists in-frame clones only, not all of them. Of hundreds of thousands of clones in the sample, 9.6% were seen once. The V gene's germline CDR1 is SGHTA and CDR2 FQGNSA. The J segment lost 2 bases and the V segment lost 5 bases, leaving 8 bases of the junction unmatched. The CDR3 sequence is 15 residues long. Sequenced material: naive CD4+ T cells from blood. The chain employs TRBV7-2 and TRBJ1-2; 7 bases align to TRBD1. The receptor was isolated from a woman aged 18-30 years in good health. CDR3 sequence reads: CASSHDRVGNYGYTF. The CDR3 DNA follows: TGTGCCAGCAGCCATGACAGGGTTGGAAACTATGGCTACACCTTC.